This T cell receptor beta chain was sequenced for a study of OX40 agonist ivuxolimab in advanced cancers. Study details: Hepatocellular carcinoma, melanoma, renal cell or head and neck cancer occurred in dose-escalation patients. Patients were roughly 83% male with ages about 20 to 79, mean roughly 64.

Study-wide results and limits: The study found that CD8+ T cells averaged more expanded clones than CD4+.

As regards this clone: What it recognizes is unknown.

Sequencing used immunoSEQ multiplex PCR; TCRdb keeps in-frame clones, though not all of them. The table records about 90,000 clones, roughly 90% of them present only once. V was clipped by 1 base and J by 4 bases, with 8 bases between them. Germline-derived CDR1 and CDR2 are MGHDK and SYGVNS. The CDR3 extends over 13 amino acids. A history of autoimmune disease or systemic immunosuppression excluded patients. The rearrangement uses TRBV25-1 and TRBJ2-7; D is undetermined. The TCR sequence derives from an adult with an advanced solid tumor such as melanoma, head and neck, liver or kidney cancer. The sequencing here drew on CD4+ or CD8+ T cells sorted from blood, taken in a trial of the OX40 agonist ivuxolimab. CDR3 sequence reads: CASSESPLYEQYF. CDR3 nucleotides: TGTGCCAGCAGTGAATCCCCATTATACGAGCAGTACTTC.